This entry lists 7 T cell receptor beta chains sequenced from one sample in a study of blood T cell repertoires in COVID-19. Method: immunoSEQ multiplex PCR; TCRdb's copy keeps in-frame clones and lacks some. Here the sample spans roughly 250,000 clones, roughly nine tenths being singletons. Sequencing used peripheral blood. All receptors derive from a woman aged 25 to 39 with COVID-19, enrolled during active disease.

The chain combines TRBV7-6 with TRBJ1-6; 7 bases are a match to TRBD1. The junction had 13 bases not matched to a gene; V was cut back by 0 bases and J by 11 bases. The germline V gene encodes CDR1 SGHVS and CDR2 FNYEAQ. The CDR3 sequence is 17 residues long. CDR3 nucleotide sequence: TGTGCCAGCAGCTTAGCTCGGAAAGACAGGGCGGGTGCACCCCTCCACTTT. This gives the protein CASSLARKDRAGAPLHF. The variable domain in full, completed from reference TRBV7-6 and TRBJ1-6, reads GAGVSQSPRYKVTKRGQDVALRCDPISGHVSLYWYRQALGQGPEFLTYFNYEAQQDKSGLPNDRFSAERPEGSISTLTIQRTEQRDSAMYRCASSLARKDRAGAPLHFGNGTRLTVT.

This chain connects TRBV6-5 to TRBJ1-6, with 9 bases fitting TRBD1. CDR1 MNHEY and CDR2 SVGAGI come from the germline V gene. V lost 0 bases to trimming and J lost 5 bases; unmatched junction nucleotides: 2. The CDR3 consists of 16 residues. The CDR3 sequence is CASSYSTGGNNSPLHF. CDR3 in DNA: TGTGCCAGCAGTTACTCGACAGGGGGGAATAATTCACCCCTCCACTTT.

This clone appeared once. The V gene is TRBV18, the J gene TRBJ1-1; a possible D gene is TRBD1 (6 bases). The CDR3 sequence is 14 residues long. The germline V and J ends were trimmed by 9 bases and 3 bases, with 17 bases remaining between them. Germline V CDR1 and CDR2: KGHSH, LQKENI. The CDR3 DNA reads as TGTGCCAGTGCCGGAAACAGGGCGGACACTGAAGCTTTCTTT. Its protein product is CASAGNRADTEAFF.

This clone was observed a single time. The CDR3 DNA follows: TGTGCCAGCAGCCAAGATCGGCTAGCGGACCCAGTACAAGAGACCCAGTACTTC. It translates to CASSQDRLADPVQETQYF. The chain combines TRBV3-1 (or the pseudogene TRBV3-2) with TRBJ2-5; 7 bases fit TRBD2. The CDR3 consists of 18 residues. With 0 bases clipped from V and 2 bases from J, the junction kept 12 bases outside the gene matches. Germline values: CDR1 LGHDT, CDR2 YNNKEL (reference sequence).

The CDR3 nucleotides are TGCGCCAGCATGATGGGCCCAAGGTCTGGAAACACCATATATTTT. The encoded protein is CASMMGPRSGNTIYF. The rearrangement joins TRBV5-1 to TRBJ1-3, with D unclear. Germline values: CDR1 SGHRS, CDR2 YFSETQ. The CDR3 extends over 15 amino acids. Trimming pared 6 bases from V and 1 base from J, leaving 14 bases between.

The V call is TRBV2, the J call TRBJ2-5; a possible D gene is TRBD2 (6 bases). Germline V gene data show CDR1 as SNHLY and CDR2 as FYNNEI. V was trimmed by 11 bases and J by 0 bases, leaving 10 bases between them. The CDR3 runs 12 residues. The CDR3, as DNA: TGTGCCGGACGCGGGGACCAAGAGACCCAGTACTTC. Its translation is CAGRGDQETQYF.

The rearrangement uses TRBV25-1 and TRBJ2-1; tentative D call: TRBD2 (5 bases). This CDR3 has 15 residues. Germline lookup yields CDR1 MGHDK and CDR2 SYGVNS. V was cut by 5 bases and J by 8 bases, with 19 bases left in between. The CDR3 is CASSSYQEAADEQFF. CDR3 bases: TGTGCCAGCAGTAGTTACCAGGAGGCCGCGGATGAGCAGTTCTTC.